These 17 T cell receptor beta chains came from one sample sequenced in a study of blood T cell repertoires in COVID-19. Produced via immunoSEQ multiplex PCR; TCRdb's table is partial and in-frame only. There are some 170,000 clones in the sample; more than 75% occur only once, and 15% to 20% lies in the top ten. Sample: PBMCs or T cells enriched from blood (not recorded which). The receptors were gathered from a woman between 50 and 59 years old who had recovered from COVID-19.

The chain recombines TRBV6-5 with TRBJ2-7, with 9 bases identical to TRBD2. Germline V lookup: CDR1 MNHEY, CDR2 SVGAGI. The CDR3 is 15 amino acids. Germline trimming cut 7 bases from V and 0 bases from J; bases unmatched to any gene: 7. For the CDR3, the DNA is TGTGCCAGCACAGGCCTAGCGGGAAGCTCCTACGAGCAGTACTTC. This codes for CASTGLAGSSYEQYF.

This chain uses TRBV5-6 with TRBJ2-7; 7 bases are shared with TRBD2. CDR1 is SGHDT, CDR2 YYEEEE, per germline. J gave up 4 bases and V 4 bases, and 5 bases lay outside the gene matches. This CDR3 is 13 amino acids long. CDR3 region: CASSPGLKYEQYF. CDR3 nucleotides: TGTGCCAGCAGCCCGGGACTAAAATACGAGCAGTACTTC.

About this clone: The same CDR3 also results from other DNA sequences found in this sample. The chain is built from TRBV5-6 and TRBJ2-1; TRBD1 matches at 8 bases. The CDR3 spans 16 residues. Trimming cost V 4 bases and J 0 bases; bases outside gene matches: 6. Germline CDR1 reads SGHDT; CDR2 reads YYEEEE. CDR3 protein: CASSLDRGSSYNEQFF. Written as DNA, the CDR3 is TGTGCCAGCAGCCTAGACAGGGGCAGCTCCTACAATGAGCAGTTCTTC.

The J gene is TRBJ1-2, the V gene TRBV19; the D gene is possibly TRBD1 (6 bases). CDR1 and CDR2 from the germline V gene are LNHDA and SQIVND (reference sequence). Trimming removed 6 bases from V and 0 bases from J, with 11 bases in between. This CDR3 is 14 amino acids long. CDR3 protein: CASRGQLANYGYTF. The CDR3 region has the DNA TGTGCCAGTAGGGGACAACTAGCTAACTATGGCTACACCTTC.

This clone was seen a few times. V and J are TRBV10-3 and TRBJ1-1, with 8 positions matching TRBD1. The germline V gene has CDR1 ENHRY and CDR2 SYGVKD. The junction had 3 bases not matched to a gene; V was cut back by 6 bases and J by 0 bases. The CDR3 is made up of 14 amino acids. The CDR3 DNA is TGTGCCATCAGCCTGACAGGGGTGAACACTGAAGCTTTCTTT. Encoded protein: CAISLTGVNTEAFF.

The CDR3 is CASSLGGRMNTEAFF. CDR3 sequence (DNA): TGTGCCAGCAGTTTAGGGGGCCGTATGAACACTGAAGCTTTCTTT. The V and J genes are TRBV28 and TRBJ1-1; D may be TRBD1 (6 bases). Germline V gives CDR1 MDHEN, CDR2 SYDVKM. The CDR3 loop spans 15 amino acids. V was trimmed by 2 bases and J by 0 bases, leaving 10 bases between them.

Concerning this clone: Other DNA variants within this sample encode the same CDR3. This sequence joins TRBV28 and TRBJ2-7; the D gene is possibly TRBD1 (6 bases). The V end was cut by 6 bases, the J end by 6 bases, with 12 bases between. This CDR3 has 12 amino acids. The germline gives CDR1 MDHEN, CDR2 SYDVKM. The CDR3 is CASRSGQIEQYF. The CDR3 coding sequence is TGTGCCAGCAGATCAGGACAGATCGAGCAGTACTTC.

This clone was recorded once. This chain uses TRBV30 with TRBJ2-7; 9 nucleotides match TRBD2. Germline trimming cut 1 base from V and 4 bases from J; bases unmatched to any gene: 8. The CDR3 totals 15 residues. The V gene's germline CDR1 is GTSNPN and CDR2 SVGIG (reference sequence). CDR3 sequence reads: CAWSGVAGALYEQYF. In DNA form, the CDR3 reads TGTGCCTGGAGTGGCGTAGCGGGAGCTTTGTACGAGCAGTACTTC.

The rearrangement joins TRBV18 to TRBJ2-1, with 7 bases lining up with TRBD2. The trim removed 3 bases at V and 8 bases at J, leaving 1 base unmatched. Germline CDR1 reads KGHSH; CDR2 reads LQKENI. The CDR3 has 12 amino acids. The CDR3 DNA reads TGTGCCAGCTCACCCCGGGGGGATGAGCAGTTCTTC. This sequence encodes CASSPRGDEQFF.

The chain couples TRBV28 to TRBJ2-1; tentative D call: TRBD1 (5 bases). Trimming removed 7 bases from V and 3 bases from J, with 13 bases in between. The germline V gene has CDR1 MDHEN and CDR2 SYDVKM. The CDR3 covers 14 residues. The CDR3 reads CASTRGGSYNEQFF. The CDR3 DNA sequence: TGTGCCAGCACTAGGGGCGGCAGCTACAATGAGCAGTTCTTC.

This clone came up a few times. The chain uses TRBV6-1 and TRBJ2-7; TRBD1 agrees at 8 bases. CDR1 is MNHNS, CDR2 SASEGT, per germline. J gave up 2 bases and V 0 bases, and 3 bases lay outside the gene matches. The CDR3 runs to 15 residues. The CDR3 bases are TGTGCCAGCAGTGAAGCGCTGACAGGGGCCTACGAGCAGTACTTC. Encoded protein: CASSEALTGAYEQYF.

This chain connects TRBV25-1 to TRBJ1-1, with TRBD1 matching over 8 bases. The junction had 13 bases not matched to a gene; V was cut back by 7 bases and J by 12 bases. Germline CDR1 reads MGHDK; CDR2 reads SYGVNS. The CDR3 is 13 residues long. CDR3 coding DNA: TGTGCCAGCATTCCGCCAGGGGGCAGAGGGTCTTTCTTT. As protein: CASIPPGGRGSFF.

This chain uses TRBV28 with TRBJ1-5, with TRBD1 matching 8 bases. Trimming took 2 bases from V and 7 from J; bases not matched to a gene: 7. CDR3 length equals 15 residues. In germline, CDR1 is MDHEN, CDR2 SYDVKM. CDR3 region: CASSLHTGGGQPQHF. CDR3 DNA sequence: TGTGCCAGCAGTTTACATACAGGGGGTGGCCAGCCCCAGCATTTT.

The V call is TRBV28, the J call TRBJ1-3; tentatively, D is TRBD1 (5 bases). The CDR3 runs 14 residues. The V gene lost 8 bases and the J gene lost 0 bases, with 11 bases spanning the gap. Germline CDR1 is MDHEN and CDR2 is SYDVKM. CDR3 bases: TGTGCCAGCTGCGCCGGGGGCTCTGGAAACACCATATATTTT. It translates to CASCAGGSGNTIYF. Full variable domain (remainder filled in from reference TRBV28 and TRBJ1-3): DVKVTQSSRYLVKRTGEKVFLECVQDMDHENMFWYRQDPGLGLRLIYFSYDVKMKEKGDIPEGYSVSREKKERFSLILESASTNQTSMYLCASCAGGSGNTIYFGEGSWLTVV.

V usage is TRBV4-1 and J usage is TRBJ2-7, with 9 bases that match TRBD1. Germline V lookup: CDR1 MGHRA, CDR2 YSYEKL. V was pared by 3 bases and J by 7 bases, with 7 bases of the junction left unmatched. CDR3 length: 14 residues. The CDR3 sequence is CASSQVQGAGEQYF. In nucleotides, the CDR3 is TGCGCCAGCAGCCAGGTACAGGGGGCGGGGGAGCAGTACTTC.

The gene calls are TRBV20-1 and TRBJ2-5; D is unclear. This CDR3 region has 14 residues. V was pared by 3 bases and J by 4 bases, with 15 bases between. Germline V gives CDR1 DFQATT, CDR2 SNEGSKA (reference sequence). CDR3 DNA sequence: TGCAGTGCTAGTATCCTAGAAGATAGAGAGACCCAGTACTTC. Its translation is CSASILEDRETQYF.

The chain is built from TRBV4-3 and TRBJ2-7, with D maybe TRBD2 (6 bases). The V and J ends lost 1 base and 0 bases respectively, with 13 bases between them. The CDR3 has 16 residues. Germline CDR1 LGHNA, CDR2 YSLEER. The CDR3: CASSQVTGVGSYEQYF. The CDR3 bases are TGCGCCAGCAGCCAAGTAACGGGAGTGGGCTCCTACGAGCAGTACTTC.